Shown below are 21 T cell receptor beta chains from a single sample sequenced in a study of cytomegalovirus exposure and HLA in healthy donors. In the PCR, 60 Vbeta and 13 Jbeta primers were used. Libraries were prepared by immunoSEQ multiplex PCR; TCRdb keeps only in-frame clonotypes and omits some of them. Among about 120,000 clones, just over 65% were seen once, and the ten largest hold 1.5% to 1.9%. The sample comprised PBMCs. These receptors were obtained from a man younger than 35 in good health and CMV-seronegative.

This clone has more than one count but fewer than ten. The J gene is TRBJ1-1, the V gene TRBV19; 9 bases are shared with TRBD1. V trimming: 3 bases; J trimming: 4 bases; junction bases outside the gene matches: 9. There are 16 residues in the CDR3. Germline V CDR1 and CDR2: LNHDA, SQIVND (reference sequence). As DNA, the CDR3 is TGTGCCAGTAGTATGCCAACAGGGGGCGCGGGCACTGAAGCTTTCTTT. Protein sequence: CASSMPTGGAGTEAFF.

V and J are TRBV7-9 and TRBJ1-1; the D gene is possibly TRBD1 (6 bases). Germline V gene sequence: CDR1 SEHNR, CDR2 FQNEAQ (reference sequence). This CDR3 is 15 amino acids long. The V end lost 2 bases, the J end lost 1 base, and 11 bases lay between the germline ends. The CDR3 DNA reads TGTGCCAGCAGCTTAACCGGGACACCGAACACTGAAGCTTTCTTT. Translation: CASSLTGTPNTEAFF.

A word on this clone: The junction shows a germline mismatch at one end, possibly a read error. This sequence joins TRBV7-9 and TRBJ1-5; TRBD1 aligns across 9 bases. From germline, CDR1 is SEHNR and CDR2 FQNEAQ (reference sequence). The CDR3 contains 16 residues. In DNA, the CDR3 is TGTGCCCGCAGTTCCAAGGGGTTGGACAGGGGCCAGCCCCAGCATTTT. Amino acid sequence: CARSSKGLDRGQPQHF.

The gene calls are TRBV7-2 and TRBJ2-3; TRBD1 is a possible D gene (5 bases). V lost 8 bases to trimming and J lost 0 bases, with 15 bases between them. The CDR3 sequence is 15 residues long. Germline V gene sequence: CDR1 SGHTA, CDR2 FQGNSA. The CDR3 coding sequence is TGTGCCAGCGGCCAATCACAGGCTAGCACAGATACGCAGTATTTT. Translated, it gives CASGQSQASTDTQYF.

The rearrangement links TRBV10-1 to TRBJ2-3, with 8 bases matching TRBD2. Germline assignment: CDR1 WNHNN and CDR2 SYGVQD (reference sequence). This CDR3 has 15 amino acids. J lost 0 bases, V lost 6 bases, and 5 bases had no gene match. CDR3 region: CASRRGGTSTDTQYF. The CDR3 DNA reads TGCGCCAGCAGACGGGGGGGCACTAGCACAGATACGCAGTATTTT.

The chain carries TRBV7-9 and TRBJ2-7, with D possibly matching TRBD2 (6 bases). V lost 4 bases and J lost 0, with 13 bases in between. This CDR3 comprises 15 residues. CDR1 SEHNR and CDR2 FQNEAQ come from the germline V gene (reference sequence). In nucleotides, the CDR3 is TGTGCCAGCAGCTCCCCACTAGCAGGCTCCTACGAGCAGTACTTC. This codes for CASSSPLAGSYEQYF.

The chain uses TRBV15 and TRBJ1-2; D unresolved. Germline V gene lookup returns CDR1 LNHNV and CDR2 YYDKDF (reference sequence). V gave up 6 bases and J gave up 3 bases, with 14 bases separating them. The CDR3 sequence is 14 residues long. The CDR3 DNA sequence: TGTGCCACCAGGCGAGTCGGGGTTGACTATGGCTACACCTTC. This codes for CATRRVGVDYGYTF.

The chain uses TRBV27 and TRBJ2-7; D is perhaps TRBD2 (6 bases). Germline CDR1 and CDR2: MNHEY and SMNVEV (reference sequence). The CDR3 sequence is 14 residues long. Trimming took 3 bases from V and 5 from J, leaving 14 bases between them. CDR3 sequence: CASSFGGGVHEQYF. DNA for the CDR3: TGTGCCAGCAGTTTCGGGGGTGGCGTCCACGAGCAGTACTTC.

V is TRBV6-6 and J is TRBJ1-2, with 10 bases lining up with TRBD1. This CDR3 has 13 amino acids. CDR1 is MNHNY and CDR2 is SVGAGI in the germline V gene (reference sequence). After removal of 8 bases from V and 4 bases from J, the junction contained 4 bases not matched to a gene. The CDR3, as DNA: TGTGCCAGCCGAGGGACAGGGGCCTATGGCTACACCTTC. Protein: CASRGTGAYGYTF.

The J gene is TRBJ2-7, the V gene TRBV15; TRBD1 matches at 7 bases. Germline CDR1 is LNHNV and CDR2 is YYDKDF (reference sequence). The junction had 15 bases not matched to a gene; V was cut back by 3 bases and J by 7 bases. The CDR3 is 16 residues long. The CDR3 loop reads CATSREGGLGAPEQYF. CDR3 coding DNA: TGTGCCACCAGCAGGGAAGGGGGCCTGGGAGCGCCAGAGCAGTACTTC.

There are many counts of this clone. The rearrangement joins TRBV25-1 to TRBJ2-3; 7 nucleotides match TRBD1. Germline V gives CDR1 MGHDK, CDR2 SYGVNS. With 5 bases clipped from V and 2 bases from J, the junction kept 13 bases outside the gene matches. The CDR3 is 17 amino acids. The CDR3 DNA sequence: TGTGCCAGCAGTAAAACAGACAGGGCCGGGGTCACAGATACGCAGTATTTT. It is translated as CASSKTDRAGVTDTQYF.

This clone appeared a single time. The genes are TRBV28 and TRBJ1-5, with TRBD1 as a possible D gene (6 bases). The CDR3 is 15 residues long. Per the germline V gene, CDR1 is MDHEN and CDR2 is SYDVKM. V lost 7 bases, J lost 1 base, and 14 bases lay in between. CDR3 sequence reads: CASTLTGASNQPQHF. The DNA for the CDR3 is TGTGCCAGCACCCTGACAGGCGCGAGCAATCAGCCCCAGCATTTT.

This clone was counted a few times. This CDR3 reads CASSSGTRRLPQYF. The DNA for the CDR3 is TGTGCCAGCAGTTCCGGGACTAGGAGGCTACCCCAGTACTTC. J is TRBJ2-5 and V is TRBV27; TRBD2 agrees at 8 bases. Germline V gene sequence: CDR1 MNHEY, CDR2 SMNVEV (reference sequence). The CDR3 is 14 residues long. V lost 4 bases and J lost 9; bases outside the gene matches: 10.

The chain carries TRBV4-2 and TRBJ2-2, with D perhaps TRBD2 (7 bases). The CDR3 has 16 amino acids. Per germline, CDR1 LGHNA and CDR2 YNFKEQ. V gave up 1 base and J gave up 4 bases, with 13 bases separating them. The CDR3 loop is CASSQAVGGGTGELFF. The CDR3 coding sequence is TGTGCCAGCAGCCAAGCCGTAGGGGGGGGCACCGGGGAGCTGTTTTTT.

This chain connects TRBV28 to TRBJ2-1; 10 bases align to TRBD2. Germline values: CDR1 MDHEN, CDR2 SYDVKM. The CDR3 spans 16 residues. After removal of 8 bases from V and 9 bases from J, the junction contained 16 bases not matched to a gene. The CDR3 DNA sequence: TGTGCCAGCCCCCGAAATCTAGCGGGAGAGGTGGGTGAGCAGTTCTTC. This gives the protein CASPRNLAGEVGEQFF.

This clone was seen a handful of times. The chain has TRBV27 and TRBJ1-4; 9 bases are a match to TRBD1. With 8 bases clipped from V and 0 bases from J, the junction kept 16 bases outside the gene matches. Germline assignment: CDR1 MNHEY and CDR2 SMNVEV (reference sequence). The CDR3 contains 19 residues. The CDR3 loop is CASAYTGGSHYPTNEKLFF. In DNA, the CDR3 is TGTGCCAGCGCATACACAGGGGGCTCACACTATCCAACTAATGAAAAACTGTTTTTT.

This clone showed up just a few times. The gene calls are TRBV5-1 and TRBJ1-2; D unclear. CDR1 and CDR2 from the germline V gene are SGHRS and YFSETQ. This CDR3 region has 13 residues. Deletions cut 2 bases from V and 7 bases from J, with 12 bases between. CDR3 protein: CASSLGGGIGYTF. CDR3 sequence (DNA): TGCGCCAGCAGCTTAGGCGGAGGAATTGGCTACACCTTC. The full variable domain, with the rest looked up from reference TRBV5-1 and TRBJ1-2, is KAGVTQTPRYLIKTRGQQVTLSCSPISGHRSVSWYQQTPGQGLQFLFEYFSETQRNKGNFPGRFSGRQFSNSRSEMNVSTLELGDSALYLCASSLGGGIGYTFGSGTRLTVV.

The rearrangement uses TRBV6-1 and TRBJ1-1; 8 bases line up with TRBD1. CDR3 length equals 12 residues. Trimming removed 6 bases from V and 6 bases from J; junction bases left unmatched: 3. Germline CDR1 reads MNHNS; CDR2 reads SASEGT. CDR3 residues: CASSETGAEAFF. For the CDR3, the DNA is TGTGCCAGCAGCGAGACAGGGGCTGAAGCTTTCTTT.

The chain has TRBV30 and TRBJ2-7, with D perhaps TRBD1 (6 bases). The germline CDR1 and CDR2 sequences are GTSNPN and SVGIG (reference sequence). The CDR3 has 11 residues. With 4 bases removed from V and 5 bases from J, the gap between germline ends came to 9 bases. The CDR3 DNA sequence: TGTGCCTGGAACAGGGCCAACGAGCAGTACTTC. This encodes CAWNRANEQYF.

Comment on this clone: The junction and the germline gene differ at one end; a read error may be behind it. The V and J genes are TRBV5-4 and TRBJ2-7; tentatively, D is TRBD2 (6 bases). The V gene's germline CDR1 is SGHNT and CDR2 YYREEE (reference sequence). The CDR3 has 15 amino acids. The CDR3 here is CASTLGGSGAYEQYF. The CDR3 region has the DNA TGTGCCAGCACCTTGGGGGGTAGCGGAGCCTACGAGCAGTACTTC.

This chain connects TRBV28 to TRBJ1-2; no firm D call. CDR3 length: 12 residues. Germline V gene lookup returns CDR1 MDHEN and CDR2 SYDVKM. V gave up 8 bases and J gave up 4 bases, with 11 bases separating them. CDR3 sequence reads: CASERGGYGYTF. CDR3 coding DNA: TGTGCCAGCGAGCGCGGAGGCTATGGCTACACCTTC.